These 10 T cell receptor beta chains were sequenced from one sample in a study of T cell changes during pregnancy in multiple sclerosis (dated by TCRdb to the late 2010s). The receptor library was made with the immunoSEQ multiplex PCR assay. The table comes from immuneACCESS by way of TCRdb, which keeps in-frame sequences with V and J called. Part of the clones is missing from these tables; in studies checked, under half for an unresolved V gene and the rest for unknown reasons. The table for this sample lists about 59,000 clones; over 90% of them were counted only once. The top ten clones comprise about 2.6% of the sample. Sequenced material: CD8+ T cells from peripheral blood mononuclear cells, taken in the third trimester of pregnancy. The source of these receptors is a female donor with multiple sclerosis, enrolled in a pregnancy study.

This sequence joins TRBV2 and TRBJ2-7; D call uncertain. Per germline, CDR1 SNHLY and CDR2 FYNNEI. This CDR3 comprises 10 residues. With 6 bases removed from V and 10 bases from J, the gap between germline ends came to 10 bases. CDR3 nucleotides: TGTGCCAGCAGGGGCACTCTTCAGTACTTC. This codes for CASRGTLQYF.

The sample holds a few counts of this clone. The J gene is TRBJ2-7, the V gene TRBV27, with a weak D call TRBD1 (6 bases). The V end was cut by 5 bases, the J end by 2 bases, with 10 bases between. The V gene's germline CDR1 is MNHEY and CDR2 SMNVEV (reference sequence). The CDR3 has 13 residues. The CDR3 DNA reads TGTGCCAGCAGTCCCCAGGGGCCCTACGAGCAGTACTTC. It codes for CASSPQGPYEQYF.

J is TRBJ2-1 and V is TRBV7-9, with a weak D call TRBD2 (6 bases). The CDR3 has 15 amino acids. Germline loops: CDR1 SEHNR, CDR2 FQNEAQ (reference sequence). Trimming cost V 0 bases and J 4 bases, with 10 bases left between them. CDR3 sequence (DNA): TGTGCCAGCAGCTTAGCGATAGGGACTTACAATGAGCAGTTCTTC. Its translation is CASSLAIGTYNEQFF.

CDR3 amino acids: CASSFGTGEHTGELFF. The CDR3 DNA reads as TGTGCCAGCAGCTTCGGGACAGGCGAACACACCGGGGAGCTGTTTTTT. The V call is TRBV4-2, the J call TRBJ2-2; 8 bases are shared with TRBD1. The CDR3 loop spans 16 amino acids. The junction had 8 bases not matched to a gene; V was cut back by 5 bases and J by 3 bases. Germline-derived CDR1 and CDR2 are LGHNA and YNFKEQ.

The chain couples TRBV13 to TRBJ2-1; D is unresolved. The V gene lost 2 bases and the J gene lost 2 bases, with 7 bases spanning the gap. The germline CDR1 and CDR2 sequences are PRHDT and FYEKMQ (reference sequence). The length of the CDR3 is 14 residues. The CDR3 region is CASSLNRAYNEQFF. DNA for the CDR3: TGTGCCAGCAGCTTAAACAGAGCCTACAATGAGCAGTTCTTC. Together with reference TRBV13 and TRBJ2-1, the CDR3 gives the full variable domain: AAGVIQSPRHLIKEKRETATLKCYPIPRHDTVYWYQQGPGQDPQFLISFYEKMQSDKGSIPDRFSAQQFSDYHSELNMSSLELGDSALYFCASSLNRAYNEQFFGPGTRLTVL.

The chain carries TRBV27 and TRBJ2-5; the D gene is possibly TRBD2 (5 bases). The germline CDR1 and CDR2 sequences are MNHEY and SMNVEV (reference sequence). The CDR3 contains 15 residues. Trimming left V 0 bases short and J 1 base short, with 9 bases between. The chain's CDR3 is CASSLSSGFQETQYF. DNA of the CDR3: TGTGCCAGCAGTTTATCGTCGGGGTTCCAAGAGACCCAGTACTTC.

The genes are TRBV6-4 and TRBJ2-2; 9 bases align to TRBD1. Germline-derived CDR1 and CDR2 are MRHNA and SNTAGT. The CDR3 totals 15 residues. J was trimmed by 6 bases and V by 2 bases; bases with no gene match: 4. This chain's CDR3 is CASSDDRGFAGELFF. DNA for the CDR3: TGTGCCAGCAGTGACGACAGGGGGTTCGCCGGGGAGCTGTTTTTT.

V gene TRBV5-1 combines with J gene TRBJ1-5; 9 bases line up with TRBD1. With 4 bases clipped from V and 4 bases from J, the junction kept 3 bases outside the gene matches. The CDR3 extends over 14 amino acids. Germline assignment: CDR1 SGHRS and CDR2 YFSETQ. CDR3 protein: CASSPGQGNQPQHF. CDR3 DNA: TGCGCCAGCAGCCCCGGACAGGGGAATCAGCCCCAGCATTTT.

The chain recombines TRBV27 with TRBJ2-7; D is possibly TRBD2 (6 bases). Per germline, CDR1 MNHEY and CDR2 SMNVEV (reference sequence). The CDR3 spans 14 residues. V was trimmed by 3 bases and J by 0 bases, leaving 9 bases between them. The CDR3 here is CASSFAGSSYEQYF. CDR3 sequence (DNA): TGTGCCAGCAGTTTCGCGGGAAGCTCCTACGAGCAGTACTTC.

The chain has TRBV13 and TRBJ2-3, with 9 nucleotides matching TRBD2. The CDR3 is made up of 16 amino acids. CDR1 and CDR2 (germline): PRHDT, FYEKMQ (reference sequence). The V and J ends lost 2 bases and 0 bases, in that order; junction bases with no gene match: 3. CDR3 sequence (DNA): TGTGCCAGCAGCTTATCAACTAGCGGGAGCACAGATACGCAGTATTTT. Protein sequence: CASSLSTSGSTDTQYF. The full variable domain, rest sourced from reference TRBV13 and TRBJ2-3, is AAGVIQSPRHLIKEKRETATLKCYPIPRHDTVYWYQQGPGQDPQFLISFYEKMQSDKGSIPDRFSAQQFSDYHSELNMSSLELGDSALYFCASSLSTSGSTDTQYFGPGTRLTVL.